The subject of this entry is one TCR beta chain. The CDR3 runs 13 residues. The V end was cut by 4 bases, the J end by 2 bases, with 12 bases between. The germline V gene encodes CDR1 SQVTM and CDR2 ANQGSEA. These data come from a study of identical twins. Unique molecular identifiers were present on the cDNA, and a universal primer site came from template switching. Each CDR3 protein is one row after TCRdb ran MiXCR on the 5' RACE reads. Altogether about 920,000 distinct CDR3 sequences are present, around 12% being singletons, with the ten largest covering around 1.6%. The data were also submitted as part of a second study, on yellow fever vaccine responses in identical twins.

Sequencing input: PBMCs. The rearrangement joins TRBV29-1 to TRBJ2-7; D gene ambiguous. This TCR came from a woman aged 18-35 years in good health. DNA of the CDR3: TGCAGCGTTGCGGCCAGGACGCCCTACGAGCAGTACTTC. It is translated as CSVAARTPYEQYF.